Shown below are 19 T cell receptor beta chains from a single sample sequenced in a study of T cells after yellow fever vaccination. TCRdb redid the calling of the 5' RACE reads with MiXCR, one entry per CDR3 protein. The profile shows approximately 610,000 distinct CDR3 sequences, approximately 16% of them singletons. Source: PBMCs, taken around 5 days after the first yellow fever vaccination. These receptors were collected from a man younger than 35 who received the YFV17D yellow fever vaccine.

The chain combines TRBV4-1 with TRBJ1-3; D gene ambiguous. Trimming left V 4 bases short and J 0 bases short, with 10 bases between. The CDR3 loop spans 15 amino acids. Germline V gives CDR1 MGHRA, CDR2 YSYEKL. In DNA form, the CDR3 reads TGCGCCAGCAGCCCCTTCCTCTTCTCTGGAAACACCATATATTTT. Amino acids: CASSPFLFSGNTIYF.

The gene calls are TRBV6-2 or TRBV6-3 and TRBJ2-7; D is uncertain. Trimming removed 0 bases from V and 0 bases from J, with 9 bases in between. The germline gives CDR1 MNHEY, CDR2 SVGEGT. The CDR3 has 15 residues. CDR3 DNA: TGTGCCAGCAGTTACTCCCGGTCCAGCTCCTACGAGCAGTACGTC. Amino acid sequence: CASSYSRSSSYEQYV.

This clonotype was counted many times. The chain is built from TRBV5-1 and TRBJ2-5; the D is unclear. V lost 7 bases and J lost 5, with 15 bases in between. This CDR3 contains 13 residues. Looked up from germline, CDR1 is SGHRS and CDR2 is YFSETQ. The DNA for the CDR3 is TGCGCCAGCCGATATTTGGGCGAGGAGACCCAGTACTTC. Translated: CASRYLGEETQYF.

V and J are TRBV20-1 and TRBJ2-7, with D maybe TRBD2 (5 bases). V was pared by 6 bases and J by 3 bases, with 9 bases between. This CDR3 region has 11 residues. Germline V gene sequence: CDR1 DFQATT, CDR2 SNEGSKA (reference sequence). The CDR3 loop reads CSAGLGYEQYF. The CDR3 region has the DNA TGCAGTGCCGGACTGGGCTACGAGCAGTACTTC.

The chain couples TRBV20-1 to TRBJ2-2; no firm D call. CDR1 and CDR2 (germline): DFQATT, SNEGSKA (reference sequence). The CDR3 loop spans 13 amino acids. Trimming removed 5 bases from V and 7 bases from J, with 14 bases in between. CDR3 residues: CSAQGPFDGELFF. The CDR3 bases are TGCAGTGCTCAAGGACCGTTCGACGGGGAGCTGTTTTTT.

This chain uses TRBV7-2 with TRBJ1-4, with 7 bases matching TRBD1. There are 12 residues in the CDR3. Germline V CDR1 and CDR2: SGHTA, FQGNSA. V trimming: 7 bases; J trimming: 15 bases; junction bases outside the gene matches: 11. The CDR3 loop is CASTRTGLEVFF. The CDR3 bases are TGTGCCAGCACTAGGACAGGACTCGAGGTGTTTTTT.

About this clonotype: A much more abundant neighbour one base away suggests this may be a read error. The chain is built from TRBV27 and TRBJ1-2, with TRBD1 matching over 7 bases. V was pared by 3 bases and J by 7 bases, with 5 bases of the junction left unmatched. Germline CDR1 is MNHEY and CDR2 is SMNVEV (reference sequence). This CDR3 comprises 13 residues. CDR3: CASSFQGDCGYTF. The CDR3 nucleotides are TGTGCCAGCAGTTTTCAGGGGGACTGTGGCTACACCTTC.

The genes are TRBV7-2 and TRBJ2-5, with TRBD2 matching 9 bases. Germline values: CDR1 SGHTA, CDR2 FQGNSA. Trimming cost V 2 bases and J 2 bases; bases outside gene matches: 6. The CDR3 extends over 16 amino acids. Here the CDR3 reads CASSLNPSGVQETQYF. DNA for the CDR3: TGTGCCAGCAGCTTAAATCCTAGCGGGGTACAAGAGACCCAGTACTTC.

This chain connects TRBV7-6 to TRBJ2-7, with TRBD2 matching over 7 bases. Germline V lookup: CDR1 SGHVS, CDR2 FNYEAQ. CDR3 length: 15 residues. Trimming removed 5 bases from V and 0 bases from J; junction bases left unmatched: 7. The CDR3 DNA is TGTGCCAGCAGCCTTAATGCGGGGGTCTCCTACGAGCAGTACTTC. Encoded protein: CASSLNAGVSYEQYF. Full variable domain (missing parts from reference TRBV7-6 and TRBJ2-7): GAGVSQSPRYKVTKRGQDVALRCDPISGHVSLYWYRQALGQGPEFLTYFNYEAQQDKSGLPNDRFSAERPEGSISTLTIQRTEQRDSAMYRCASSLNAGVSYEQYFGPGTRLTVT.

This clonotype has only a few counts. This chain connects TRBV24-1 to TRBJ2-5, with TRBD1 matching over 11 bases. The junction had 6 bases not matched to a gene; V was cut back by 3 bases and J by 4 bases. The germline V gene has CDR1 KGHDR and CDR2 SFDVKD. The CDR3 is 16 residues long. CDR3 nucleotides: TGTGCCACCAGTGATGTCCGGGACAGGGGGATAGAGACCCAGTACTTC. Translating gives CATSDVRDRGIETQYF.

Only a few counts were recorded for this clonotype. The chain employs TRBV4-3 and TRBJ1-6; D gene uncertain. The V end lost 2 bases, the J end lost 14 bases, and 16 bases lay between the germline ends. This CDR3 comprises 14 residues. Germline lookup yields CDR1 LGHNA and CDR2 YSLEER. The CDR3 region has the DNA TGCGCCAGCAGCCAAAAATTCGGCGAAGGGACCCTCCACTTT. It translates to CASSQKFGEGTLHF.

DNA of the CDR3: TGCAGTGCCAATGGGCTATACTACGAGCAGTACGTC. Its protein product is CSANGLYYEQYV. This chain uses TRBV20-1 with TRBJ2-7; D gene unclear. The CDR3 extends over 12 amino acids. Trimming shortened V by 6 bases and J by 3 bases, and 12 bases separated the two germline ends. Germline-derived CDR1 and CDR2 are DFQATT and SNEGSKA (reference sequence).

V and J are TRBV5-1 and TRBJ2-2, with D possibly TRBD1 on 5 matching bases. This CDR3 comprises 14 residues. In germline, CDR1 is SGHRS, CDR2 YFSETQ. Trimming shortened V by 7 bases and J by 2 bases, and 12 bases separated the two germline ends. The CDR3 DNA is TGCGCCAGCGTAGAAGGGGTAAACACCGGGGAGCTGTTTTTT. Residues: CASVEGVNTGELFF.

This clonotype was seen a handful of times. The chain is built from TRBV6-1 and TRBJ1-2; 7 bases agree with TRBD1. V shed 6 bases, J shed 0 bases, and the junction held 4 bases outside the gene matches. CDR1 MNHNS and CDR2 SASEGT come from the germline V gene. The CDR3 consists of 14 residues. In DNA form, the CDR3 reads TGTGCCAGCAGCCGGGACAGAACTAACTATGGCTACACCTTC. Amino acid sequence: CASSRDRTNYGYTF.

The V and J genes are TRBV18 and TRBJ2-2; D not resolved. This CDR3 is 13 amino acids long. V lost 1 base and J 7 bases, leaving 7 bases between the germline ends. Germline values: CDR1 KGHSH, CDR2 LQKENI. The CDR3 coding sequence is TGTGCCAGCTCACCACGGGTCTTCGGGGAGCTGTTTTTT. Its translation is CASSPRVFGELFF.

The count of this clonotype is one. In DNA form, the CDR3 reads TGCAGTGCTAGACTAGCGGGAAACACCGGGGAGCTGTTTTTT. This gives the protein CSARLAGNTGELFF. The rearrangement joins TRBV20-1 to TRBJ2-2, with 9 nucleotides matching TRBD2. Germline loops: CDR1 DFQATT, CDR2 SNEGSKA (reference sequence). The length of the CDR3 is 14 residues. V was clipped by 2 bases and J by 2 bases; unmatched bases: 0.

The V gene is TRBV25-1, the J gene TRBJ1-2; TRBD1 might be the D (6 bases). This CDR3 contains 14 residues. V gave up 2 bases and J gave up 6 bases, with 13 bases separating them. Germline assignment: CDR1 MGHDK and CDR2 SYGVNS. CDR3 residues: CASSESGGSDGYTF. The CDR3 DNA follows: TGTGCCAGCAGTGAAAGCGGGGGCTCCGATGGCTACACCTTC.

This chain joins TRBV25-1 and TRBJ2-1; D is ambiguous. Germline CDR1 and CDR2: MGHDK and SYGVNS. The CDR3 sequence is 12 residues long. The V and J ends lost 7 bases and 5 bases respectively, with 9 bases between them. CDR3 region: CASKHTNNEQFF. CDR3 DNA: TGTGCCAGCAAACACACAAACAATGAGCAGTTCTTC.

The chain employs TRBV20-1 and TRBJ1-5; D is uncertain. Trimming shortened V by 1 base and J by 3 bases, and 16 bases separated the two germline ends. Looked up from germline, CDR1 is DFQATT and CDR2 is SNEGSKA (reference sequence). The length of the CDR3 is 16 residues. CDR3 in DNA: TGCAGTGCTAGAGGTGAGGGATCGGTGTACAATCAGCCCCAGCATTTT. It encodes CSARGEGSVYNQPQHF.